Described below is a single T cell receptor (beta chain) sequence and its context. Under the authors' procedure: Cell counts per sample came from amplifying reference gene primers. Generated by immunoSEQ multiplex PCR, the TCRdb table keeps only in-frame clones and is missing some. The V and J calls and clone size come from that table; D and trimming were worked out from the DNA. Among about 210,000 clones listed, approximately 90% were seen once. The sample belongs to a study of blood T cell repertoires in COVID-19. In the study overall: Material from acute and convalescent COVID-19 was sourced from the United States, Italy and Spain. Nucleic acid was either cDNA or gDNA, and it came from T cells, B-cell-depleted T cells, or PBMCs.

V was pared by 2 bases and J by 4 bases, with 14 bases of the junction left unmatched. Germline values: CDR1 GTSNPN, CDR2 SVGIG (reference sequence). The CDR3 consists of 17 residues. This chain joins TRBV30 and TRBJ1-2, with TRBD1 matching over 9 bases. Sequences were obtained from peripheral blood. This sequence was found in a woman in her thirties or forties with acute or convalescent COVID-19. The CDR3 region is CAWSLTGTGKLSYGYTF. CDR3 in DNA: TGTGCCTGGAGTCTTACCGGGACAGGGAAGTTAAGCTATGGCTACACCTTC.